Below, 14 T cell receptor beta chains from the same sample are listed, as sequenced in a study of T cells in Graves' hyperthyroidism and ophthalmopathy. Amplified regions were TCR beta CDR3 sequences from RNA transcripts. HTBI primers were the set used in a first-round RT-PCR of the TCR CDR3. TCRdb reprocessed the multiplex PCR reads with MiXCR, giving one entry per CDR3 protein. The repertoire consists of 250,000 to 300,000 distinct CDR3 sequences, with 12% to 15% occurring once and the leading ten covering 30%. Sequenced sample: blood. The receptors originated from a woman in her forties or fifties with Graves' hyperthyroidism that later progressed to Graves' ophthalmopathy.

This clonotype was detected many times. The gene calls are TRBV20-1 and TRBJ1-5, with D tentatively TRBD1 (5 bases). This CDR3 spans 13 amino acids. V was shortened by 1 base and J by 7 bases, with 11 bases between the two germline ends. Germline V CDR1 and CDR2: DFQATT, SNEGSKA (reference sequence). The CDR3: CSARGTLRQPQHF. CDR3 DNA: TGCAGTGCTAGAGGGACACTTAGGCAGCCCCAGCATTTT.

This clonotype was counted ten times or more. The chain couples TRBV28 to TRBJ1-5; no clear D gene. Germline-derived CDR1 and CDR2 are MDHEN and SYDVKM. The CDR3 has 15 amino acids. Trimming pared 5 bases from V and 0 bases from J, leaving 11 bases between. The chain's CDR3 is CASSRGSYSNQPQHF. The DNA for the CDR3 is TGTGCCAGCAGTCGCGGATCCTATAGCAATCAGCCCCAGCATTTT.

At least ten counts were recorded for this clonotype. The gene calls are TRBV5-5 and TRBJ2-7; 9 bases agree with TRBD2. With 4 bases clipped from V and 1 base from J, the junction kept 6 bases outside the gene matches. CDR1 is SGHKS and CDR2 is YYEKEE in the germline V gene (reference sequence). CDR3 length: 15 amino acids. CDR3 sequence: CASSPWTSVSYEQYF. The CDR3 DNA sequence: TGTGCCAGCAGCCCGTGGACTAGCGTGTCCTACGAGCAGTACTTC.

V is TRBV10-3 and J is TRBJ2-1; 7 bases fit TRBD1. The CDR3 loop spans 15 amino acids. From germline, CDR1 is ENHRY and CDR2 SYGVKD. The J segment lost 0 bases and the V segment lost 6 bases, leaving 5 bases of the junction unmatched. CDR3 DNA: TGTGCCATCAGGACTGACAGGGACTCCTACAATGAGCAGTTCTTC. This gives the protein CAIRTDRDSYNEQFF.

This clonotype was seen many times. The CDR3 region has the DNA TGTGCTAGTGGAACTAGCGGCAAAGAGACCCAGTACTTC. It specifies CASGTSGKETQYF. The chain couples TRBV12-5 to TRBJ2-5, with TRBD2 matching over 8 bases. V was pared by 6 bases and J by 3 bases, with 3 bases of the junction left unmatched. Germline loops: CDR1 LGHNT, CDR2 FRNRAP. The length of the CDR3 is 13 residues.

This clonotype was seen only a few times. Just one base apart from a much larger clone, this may be a read error. Without the conserved terminal phenylalanine or tryptophan, this CDR3 likely stems from a read error. V usage is TRBV29-1 and J usage is TRBJ1-1; no clear D gene. The germline V gene has CDR1 SQVTM and CDR2 ANQGSEA. CDR3 length: 12 residues. Trimming removed 3 bases at V and 4 bases at J, with 9 bases between. As DNA, the CDR3 is TGCAGCGTTGACCCGGGGATCACTGAAGCTTTCCTT. This gives the protein CSVDPGITEAFL.

This clonotype was observed many times. The chain carries TRBV7-3 and TRBJ2-2; 8 nucleotides align to TRBD1. The trim removed 4 bases at V and 3 bases at J, leaving 16 bases unmatched. Germline lookup yields CDR1 SGHTA and CDR2 FQGTGA. The CDR3 extends over 19 amino acids. As DNA, the CDR3 is TGTGCCAGCAGCTGGCGGGGACAGGCCGCTACCACCGACACCGGGGAGCTGTTTTTT. It yields the protein CASSWRGQAATTDTGELFF.

This clonotype was observed a handful of times. The rearrangement joins TRBV20-1 to TRBJ2-3; 7 bases agree with TRBD2. The V segment lost 6 bases and the J segment 5 bases; nucleotides outside the gene matches: 17. Germline V CDR1 and CDR2: DFQATT, SNEGSKA (reference sequence). The CDR3 runs 16 residues. The CDR3: CSAISGGSGGIDTQYF. The CDR3 nucleotides are TGCAGTGCAATTAGCGGAGGATCGGGGGGAATAGATACGCAGTATTTT.

This clonotype showed up many times. The chain is built from TRBV28 and TRBJ2-3; the match to TRBD2 covers 12 bases. The V and J ends lost 6 bases and 4 bases, in that order; junction bases with no gene match: 2. CDR1 is MDHEN and CDR2 is SYDVKM in the germline V gene. This CDR3 comprises 14 residues. The CDR3, as DNA: TGTGCCAGCAGACTAGCGGGAGGAGCAGATACGCAGTATTTT. Its translation: CASRLAGGADTQYF.

This clonotype was recorded at least ten times. The chain combines TRBV20-1 with TRBJ2-1, with D possibly TRBD2 on 5 matching bases. CDR3 size: 16 residues. V dropped 3 bases and J dropped 0 bases, with 15 bases sitting between them. The germline gives CDR1 DFQATT, CDR2 SNEGSKA (reference sequence). Written as DNA, the CDR3 is TGCAGTGCTAGTCTTCCCGGACTCCTCTCCTACAATGAGCAGTTCTTC. Translated: CSASLPGLLSYNEQFF.

This clonotype has only a few counts. In DNA form, the CDR3 reads TGTGCCAGCAGTGAACAGGCATCCCTATATGGCTACACCTTC. It translates to CASSEQASLYGYTF. J is TRBJ1-2 and V is TRBV6-1; D call uncertain. This CDR3 spans 14 amino acids. Germline CDR1 reads MNHNS; CDR2 reads SASEGT. The ends were cut back, 2 bases at V and 5 bases at J, with 12 bases in the middle.

This clonotype was seen ten or more times. This chain connects TRBV6-1 to TRBJ2-7, with D maybe TRBD2 (7 bases). CDR1 MNHNS and CDR2 SASEGT come from the germline V gene. V was pared by 10 bases and J by 6 bases, with 13 bases between. This CDR3 is built from 11 residues. The CDR3 DNA follows: TGTGCCACCACGAGGGGGGGCGAGCAGTACTTC. It specifies CATTRGGEQYF.

This rearrangement joins TRBV14 to TRBJ1-1, with D uncertain. In germline, CDR1 is SGHDN, CDR2 FVKESK. Trimming took off 0 bases at V and 0 bases at J, with 5 bases between the two ends. The CDR3 runs 14 residues. CDR3 sequence: CASSQDSLNTEAFF. CDR3 bases: TGTGCCAGCAGCCAAGACAGCCTGAACACTGAAGCTTTCTTT.

This clonotype was seen ten or more times. V usage is TRBV24-1 and J usage is TRBJ2-2, with 8 bases matching TRBD1. The CDR3 loop spans 16 amino acids. Germline V CDR1 and CDR2: KGHDR, SFDVKD. With 3 bases clipped from V and 4 bases from J, the junction kept 6 bases outside the gene matches. This CDR3 is CATSDGRTGLTGELFF. In DNA, the CDR3 is TGTGCCACCAGTGATGGCCGGACAGGGCTCACCGGGGAGCTGTTTTTT.